The 8 T cell receptor beta chains listed next were all sequenced from one sample in a study of control samples from healthy donors and cancer patients. Sequenced by immunoSEQ multiplex PCR; TCRdb stores in-frame clones only, minus some. Of under 30,000 clones listed, nearly 90% are singletons. The specimen was formalin-fixed, paraffin-embedded tissue. These TCRs come from a female donor with melanoma.

The rearrangement uses TRBV3-1 (or the pseudogene TRBV3-2) and TRBJ2-3; TRBD2 matches 7 bases. The V and J ends lost 4 bases and 2 bases, in that order; junction bases with no gene match: 9. CDR1 is LGHDT and CDR2 is YNNKEL in the germline V gene (reference sequence). The CDR3 extends over 16 amino acids. CDR3 residues: CASSRGGAGYTDTQYF. In DNA, the CDR3 is TGTGCCAGCAGCCGCGGCGGAGCGGGATACACAGATACGCAGTATTTT.

The rearrangement joins TRBV7-9 to TRBJ2-5; possible D gene TRBD2, 7 bases. Trimming pared 5 bases from V and 4 bases from J, leaving 17 bases between. CDR1 SEHNR and CDR2 FQNEAQ come from the germline V gene (reference sequence). The CDR3 length is 15 residues. The CDR3 DNA reads as TGTGCCAGCAGCGCCTTACAGGGCGGGGGAGAGACCCAGTACTTC. It codes for CASSALQGGGETQYF.

This clone occurred once. The rearrangement joins TRBV30 to TRBJ2-1; the match to TRBD1 covers 9 bases. CDR1 GTSNPN and CDR2 SVGIG come from the germline V gene (reference sequence). The CDR3 length is 14 residues. The J segment lost 7 bases and the V segment lost 4 bases, leaving 8 bases of the junction unmatched. CDR3 sequence: CAWIGDRAGNEQFF. CDR3 bases: TGTGCCTGGATTGGGGACAGGGCGGGTAATGAGCAGTTCTTC.

The rearrangement links TRBV5-1 to TRBJ2-1; possibly TRBD2 for D (5 bases). V lost 1 base and J 8 bases, leaving 13 bases between the germline ends. There are 14 residues in the CDR3. CDR1 is SGHRS and CDR2 is YFSETQ in the germline V gene. The CDR3 loop reads CASSLRTGNHEQFF. The CDR3 DNA follows: TGCGCCAGCAGCTTGAGGACGGGGAACCATGAGCAGTTCTTC.

The table lists this clone with a few counts. The rearrangement uses TRBV4-3 and TRBJ2-3; no reliable D call. The germline gives CDR1 LGHNA, CDR2 YSLEER. The CDR3 runs 14 residues. V was clipped by 1 base and J by 0 bases, with 5 bases between them. CDR3 bases: TGCGCCAGCAGCCAAGCCACAAGCACAGATACGCAGTATTTT. Its translation is CASSQATSTDTQYF.

V usage is TRBV14 and J usage is TRBJ1-1; 7 positions match TRBD1. Germline V gene data show CDR1 as SGHDN and CDR2 as FVKESK. The CDR3 consists of 16 residues. J lost 1 base, V lost 2 bases, and 7 bases had no gene match. CDR3: CASSQLTDRANTEAFF. In nucleotides, the CDR3 is TGTGCCAGCAGCCAATTAACCGACAGGGCGAACACTGAAGCTTTCTTT.

This sequence joins TRBV7-8 and TRBJ2-5; D call uncertain. Trimming left V 1 base short and J 5 bases short, with 8 bases between. This CDR3 has 13 amino acids. CDR1 is SGHVS and CDR2 is FQNEAQ in the germline V gene. CDR3 protein: CASSLEPPETQYF. In DNA form, the CDR3 reads TGTGCCAGCAGCTTAGAGCCACCCGAGACCCAGTACTTC.

This chain uses TRBV7-8 with TRBJ2-1, with 9 bases fitting TRBD2. Looked up from germline, CDR1 is SGHVS and CDR2 is FQNEAQ. There are 17 residues in the CDR3. With 1 base clipped from V and 0 bases from J, the junction kept 4 bases outside the gene matches. The CDR3 nucleotides read TGTGCCAGCAGCTTAGGTGGACTAGCGATCTCCTACAATGAGCAGTTCTTC. Amino acids: CASSLGGLAISYNEQFF.